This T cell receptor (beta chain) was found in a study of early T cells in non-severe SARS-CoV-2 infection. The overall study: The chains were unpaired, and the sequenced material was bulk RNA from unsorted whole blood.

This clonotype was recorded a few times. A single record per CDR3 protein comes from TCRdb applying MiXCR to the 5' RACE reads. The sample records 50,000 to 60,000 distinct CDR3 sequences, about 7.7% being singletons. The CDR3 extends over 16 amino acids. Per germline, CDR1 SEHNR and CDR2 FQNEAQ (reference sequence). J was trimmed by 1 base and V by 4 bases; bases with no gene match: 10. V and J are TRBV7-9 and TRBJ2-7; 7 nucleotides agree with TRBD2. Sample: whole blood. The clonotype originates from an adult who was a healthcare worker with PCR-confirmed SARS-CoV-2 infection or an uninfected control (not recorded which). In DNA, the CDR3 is TGTGCCAGCAGCTCACCCGCGGGGGACGGTTCCTACGAGCAGTACTTC. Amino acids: CASSSPAGDGSYEQYF.